The 24 T cell receptor beta chains reported below all come from one sample, sequenced in a study of cytotoxic CD8 clonotypes in ibrutinib-treated CLL. Assay: immunoSEQ multiplex PCR; the TCRdb copy retains only in-frame clones and omits some. This table has about 140,000 clones, approximately 90% appearing once. This specimen consisted of PBMCs, obtained after 12 months of ibrutinib treatment. All receptors come from a human donor with chronic lymphocytic leukemia.

The chain has TRBV19 and TRBJ2-7, with D unresolved. The CDR3 runs 14 residues. V lost 2 bases and J lost 2, with 10 bases in between. Germline assignment: CDR1 LNHDA and CDR2 SQIVND (reference sequence). The CDR3: CASSISWGAYEQYF. The CDR3 bases are TGTGCCAGTAGTATATCGTGGGGTGCCTACGAGCAGTACTTC.

The chain employs TRBV6-4 and TRBJ2-2, with 8 bases matching TRBD1. Trimming cost V 10 bases and J 7 bases; bases outside gene matches: 5. Germline V gene sequence: CDR1 MRHNA, CDR2 SNTAGT. CDR3 length: 12 amino acids. The chain's CDR3 is CANQGADGELFF. In DNA form, the CDR3 reads TGTGCCAACCAGGGGGCGGACGGGGAGCTGTTTTTT.

The chain couples TRBV19 to TRBJ1-5, with D hard to call. In germline, CDR1 is LNHDA, CDR2 SQIVND (reference sequence). The V gene lost 6 bases and the J gene lost 4 bases, with 10 bases spanning the gap. The CDR3 is 13 amino acids. The CDR3 DNA reads as TGTGCCAGTAGAGACACGGTTAATCAGCCCCAGCATTTT. This codes for CASRDTVNQPQHF.

The chain links TRBV4-1 to TRBJ2-1; D ambiguous. V lost 0 bases, J lost 7 bases, and 10 bases lay in between. Germline-derived CDR1 and CDR2 are MGHRA and YSYEKL. This CDR3 region has 14 residues. The CDR3 coding sequence is TGCGCCAGCAGCCAAGAAGGCAGGAGTAATGAGCAGTTCTTC. It is translated as CASSQEGRSNEQFF.

V and J are TRBV7-3 and TRBJ2-1; 10 bases line up with TRBD2. There are 15 residues in the CDR3. Germline lookup yields CDR1 SGHTA and CDR2 FQGTGA. Trimming removed 2 bases from V and 4 bases from J; junction bases left unmatched: 2. CDR3 sequence reads: CASSLLAGAYNEQFF. The CDR3 DNA reads TGTGCCAGCAGCTTACTAGCGGGAGCGTACAATGAGCAGTTCTTC.

The chain carries TRBV5-5 and TRBJ2-5; D unclear. Germline V CDR1 and CDR2: SGHKS, YYEKEE (reference sequence). The V and J ends lost 6 bases and 5 bases respectively, with 14 bases between them. The CDR3 is 13 residues long. CDR3 DNA: TGTGCCAGCACCCAGTGGAATTCGGAGACCCAGTACTTC. It codes for CASTQWNSETQYF.

In its sample, this clone was seen once. V is TRBV10-3 and J is TRBJ1-5, with D possibly matching TRBD1 (6 bases). V was shortened by 0 bases and J by 1 base, with 10 bases between the two germline ends. Germline values: CDR1 ENHRY, CDR2 SYGVKD. The CDR3 has 16 residues. The chain's CDR3 is CAISESYQGSNQPQHF. The CDR3 coding sequence is TGTGCCATCAGTGAGTCGTACCAGGGGAGCAATCAGCCCCAGCATTTT.

V and J are TRBV7-2 and TRBJ2-7; D might be TRBD2 (6 bases). This CDR3 has 15 amino acids. Trimming pared 4 bases from V and 1 base from J, leaving 14 bases between. Germline CDR1 is SGHTA and CDR2 is FQGNSA. CDR3 amino acids: CASSSGTLPSYEQYF. Written as DNA, the CDR3 is TGTGCCAGCAGCTCGGGGACTCTACCTTCCTACGAGCAGTACTTC. The full variable domain, rest sourced from reference TRBV7-2 and TRBJ2-7, is GAGVSQSPSNKVTEKGKDVELRCDPISGHTALYWYRQSLGQGLEFLIYFQGNSAPDKSGLPSDRFSAERTGGSVSTLTIQRTQQEDSAVYLCASSSGTLPSYEQYFGPGTRLTVT.

This clone was recorded once. The chain recombines TRBV11-3 with TRBJ2-7, with unresolved D. This CDR3 spans 14 amino acids. The germline CDR1 and CDR2 sequences are SGHNT and YENEEA. V was clipped by 5 bases and J by 4 bases, with 15 bases between them. The chain's CDR3 is CASSPPSRSYEQYF. CDR3 in DNA: TGTGCCAGCAGCCCCCCAAGCCGGAGTTACGAGCAGTACTTC.

The V gene is TRBV6-6, the J gene TRBJ2-1; 10 bases match TRBD2. V lost 7 bases to trimming and J lost 9 bases; unmatched junction nucleotides: 15. Germline-derived CDR1 and CDR2 are MNHNY and SVGAGI (reference sequence). This CDR3 is built from 16 residues. In nucleotides, the CDR3 is TGTGCCAGCAAAGAACCTCTAGCGGGAGCTAGGCGTGAGCAGTTCTTC. The encoded protein is CASKEPLAGARREQFF.

This CDR3 is CASSSLSTQNLQYF. CDR3 DNA sequence: TGTGCCAGCAGCTCACTATCCACCCAAAATTTGCAGTACTTC. The chain links TRBV25-1 to TRBJ2-7; D remains unclear. CDR3 size: 14 residues. CDR1 and CDR2 from the germline V gene are MGHDK and SYGVNS. V lost 6 bases and J lost 9, with 21 bases in between.

V usage is TRBV29-1 and J usage is TRBJ2-7; TRBD1 aligns across 7 bases. Trimming cost V 6 bases and J 2 bases; bases outside gene matches: 10. CDR3 size: 14 residues. Germline lookup yields CDR1 SQVTM and CDR2 ANQGSEA. CDR3 sequence: CSVEQGMGPYEQYF. As DNA, the CDR3 is TGCAGCGTGGAACAGGGGATGGGTCCCTACGAGCAGTACTTC.

The chain uses TRBV7-3 and TRBJ1-4; 9 bases fit TRBD1. The J segment lost 7 bases and the V segment lost 5 bases, leaving 14 bases of the junction unmatched. Germline-derived CDR1 and CDR2 are SGHTA and FQGTGA. The CDR3 length is 17 residues. The CDR3: CASSPGSSGTGIEKLFF. As DNA, the CDR3 is TGTGCCAGCAGCCCCGGGAGTTCCGGGACAGGGATTGAAAAACTGTTTTTT.

The gene calls are TRBV9 and TRBJ1-2, with no clear D. Germline values: CDR1 SGDLS, CDR2 YYNGEE. V was clipped by 4 bases and J by 0 bases, with 16 bases between them. The CDR3 is 16 amino acids. The CDR3: CASSRPPGSTNYGYTF. The CDR3, as DNA: TGTGCCAGCAGCCGACCCCCTGGCAGTACTAACTATGGCTACACCTTC.

The rearrangement links TRBV6-4 to TRBJ2-1, with 8 bases identical to TRBD1. The CDR3 length is 14 residues. Germline CDR1 and CDR2: MRHNA and SNTAGT. V shed 3 bases and J 6 bases; nucleotides not matched to a gene: 4. CDR3 loop: CASSEQGALNEQFF. CDR3 sequence (DNA): TGTGCCAGCAGTGAGCAGGGGGCGCTCAATGAGCAGTTCTTC.

The chain recombines TRBV27 with TRBJ2-7; 8 bases fit TRBD1. Germline-derived CDR1 and CDR2 are MNHEY and SMNVEV (reference sequence). The CDR3 extends over 16 amino acids. V was clipped by 4 bases and J by 3 bases; unmatched bases: 11. The CDR3 loop is CASSSLTGVTYYEQYF. CDR3 nucleotides: TGTGCCAGCAGTTCCCTGACAGGGGTCACCTACTACGAGCAGTACTTC.

The CDR3 DNA is TGTGCCAGCAGCCCGTCGTTAGCAATTTATGGCTACACCTTC. Its protein is CASSPSLAIYGYTF. The rearrangement uses TRBV7-9 and TRBJ1-2, with D hard to call. Trimming left V 5 bases short and J 5 bases short, with 15 bases between. Germline CDR1 SEHNR, CDR2 FQNEAQ (reference sequence). The CDR3 is 14 amino acids.

The chain links TRBV7-3 to TRBJ2-1, with D hard to call. V was trimmed by 2 bases and J by 2 bases, leaving 13 bases between them. This CDR3 has 16 amino acids. Germline CDR1 and CDR2: SGHTA and FQGTGA. Here the CDR3 DNA reads TGTGCCAGCAGCTTAGAACCCGCTAGAGCCTACAATGAGCAGTTCTTC. Its translation: CASSLEPARAYNEQFF.

Concerning this clone itself: The junction departs from the called germline gene at one end, perhaps through a read error. The chain has TRBV7-7 and TRBJ2-7, with D possibly TRBD2 on 5 matching bases. Germline CDR1 reads SSHAT; CDR2 reads FNYEAQ (reference sequence). This CDR3 has 15 amino acids. Here the CDR3 reads CASSPEGGDSYEQYF. CDR3 in DNA: TGTGCTAGCAGCCCCGAGGGTGGGGACTCCTACGAGCAGTACTTC.

This sequence joins TRBV28 and TRBJ1-1; no firm D call. The CDR3 is 11 amino acids. Germline V gene sequence: CDR1 MDHEN, CDR2 SYDVKM. Trimming took off 3 bases at V and 5 bases at J, with 4 bases between the two ends. The chain's CDR3 is CASSLGTEAFF. CDR3 in DNA: TGTGCCAGCAGTTTGGGTACTGAAGCTTTCTTT.

CDR3 DNA sequence: TGTGCCAGCAGTCTGACCTCCGGGACAACCGATCAGCCCCAGCATTTT. Protein product: CASSLTSGTTDQPQHF. This chain links TRBV28 with TRBJ1-5; D might be TRBD1 (6 bases). CDR1 is MDHEN and CDR2 is SYDVKM in the germline V gene. The CDR3 sequence is 16 residues long. The V gene lost 5 bases and the J gene lost 5 bases, with 19 bases spanning the gap.

The chain joins TRBV25-1 to TRBJ2-5, with 8 bases fitting TRBD2. Germline lookup yields CDR1 MGHDK and CDR2 SYGVNS. J was trimmed by 5 bases and V by 7 bases; bases with no gene match: 9. This CDR3 region has 14 residues. As DNA, the CDR3 is TGTGCCAGCAACGGGGCTAGCGGGTTGGAGACCCAGTACTTC. Its translation: CASNGASGLETQYF.

This clone was seen ten or more times. The CDR3 bases are TGTGCCAGCAGCCCCTCCTCGCAGGGATATTCCAAAAACATTCAGTACTTC. Translation: CASSPSSQGYSKNIQYF. The V and J genes are TRBV7-9 and TRBJ2-4; D is perhaps TRBD1 (5 bases). The CDR3 length is 17 residues. From germline, CDR1 is SEHNR and CDR2 FQNEAQ (reference sequence). Trimming shortened V by 5 bases and J by 2 bases, and 19 bases separated the two germline ends.

V usage is TRBV28 and J usage is TRBJ1-2; possibly TRBD1 for D (5 bases). CDR1 is MDHEN, CDR2 SYDVKM, per germline. Trimming removed 8 bases at V and 1 base at J, with 11 bases between. The CDR3 length is 13 residues. The CDR3 protein is CASWDLFNYGYTF. The CDR3 coding sequence is TGTGCCAGCTGGGACCTTTTTAACTATGGCTACACCTTC.